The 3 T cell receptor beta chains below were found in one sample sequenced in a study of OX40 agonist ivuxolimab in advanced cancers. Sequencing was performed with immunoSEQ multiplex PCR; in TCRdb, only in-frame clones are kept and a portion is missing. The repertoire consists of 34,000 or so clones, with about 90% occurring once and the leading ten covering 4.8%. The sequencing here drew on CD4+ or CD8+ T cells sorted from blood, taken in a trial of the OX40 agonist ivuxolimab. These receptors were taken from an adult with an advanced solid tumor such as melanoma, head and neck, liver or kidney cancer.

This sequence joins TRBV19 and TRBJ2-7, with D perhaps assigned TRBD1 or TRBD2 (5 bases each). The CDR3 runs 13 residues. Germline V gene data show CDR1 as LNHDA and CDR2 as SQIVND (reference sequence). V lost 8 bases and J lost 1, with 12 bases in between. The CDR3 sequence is CASSGTDSYEQYF. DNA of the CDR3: TGTGCCAGTTCCGGGACGGATTCCTACGAGCAGTACTTC. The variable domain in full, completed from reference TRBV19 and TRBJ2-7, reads DGGITQSPKYLFRKEGQNVTLSCEQNLNHDAMYWYRQDPGQGLRLIYYSQIVNDFQKGDIAEGYSVSREKKESFPLTVTSAQKNPTAFYLCASSGTDSYEQYFGPGTRLTVT.

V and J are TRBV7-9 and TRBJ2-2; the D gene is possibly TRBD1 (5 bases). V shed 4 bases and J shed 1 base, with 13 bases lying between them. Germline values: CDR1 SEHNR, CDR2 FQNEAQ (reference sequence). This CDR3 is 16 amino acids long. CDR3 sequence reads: CASSSRRQGNTGELFF. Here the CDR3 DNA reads TGTGCCAGCAGCTCCCGGCGGCAGGGGAACACCGGGGAGCTGTTTTTT.

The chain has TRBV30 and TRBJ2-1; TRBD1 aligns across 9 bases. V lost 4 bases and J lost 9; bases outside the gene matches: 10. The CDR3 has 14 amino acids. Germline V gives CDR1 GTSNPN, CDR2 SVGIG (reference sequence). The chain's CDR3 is CAWTRGTGFGEQFF. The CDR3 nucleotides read TGTGCCTGGACCCGGGGGACAGGGTTCGGTGAGCAGTTCTTC.